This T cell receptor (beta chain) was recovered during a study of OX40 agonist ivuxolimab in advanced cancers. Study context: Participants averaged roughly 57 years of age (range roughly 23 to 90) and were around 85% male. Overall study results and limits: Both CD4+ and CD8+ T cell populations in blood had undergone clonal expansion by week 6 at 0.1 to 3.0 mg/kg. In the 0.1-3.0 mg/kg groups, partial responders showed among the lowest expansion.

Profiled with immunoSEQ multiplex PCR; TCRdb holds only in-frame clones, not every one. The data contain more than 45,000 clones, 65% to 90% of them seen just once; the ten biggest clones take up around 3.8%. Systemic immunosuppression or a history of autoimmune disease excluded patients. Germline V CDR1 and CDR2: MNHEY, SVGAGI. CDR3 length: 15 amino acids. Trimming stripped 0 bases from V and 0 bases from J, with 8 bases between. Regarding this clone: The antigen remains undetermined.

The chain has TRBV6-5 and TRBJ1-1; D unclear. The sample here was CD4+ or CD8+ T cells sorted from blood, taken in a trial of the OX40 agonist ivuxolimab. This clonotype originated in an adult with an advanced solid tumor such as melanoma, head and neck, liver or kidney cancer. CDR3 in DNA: TGTGCCAGCAGTTACTCGGGGAGCATGAACACTGAAGCTTTCTTT. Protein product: CASSYSGSMNTEAFF.